This T cell receptor (beta chain) is drawn from a study of T cells after yellow fever vaccination. Whole-study context: Fractions of limited cellularity were prepared by means of SMART-Seq v4 Ultra Low Input.

General study results and limits: One caveat is that FACS-sorted repertoires could contain abundant clonotypes contaminating from the bulk population. Reappearing after the booster were most of the clones from primary vaccination (96% CD4, around 88% CD8).

This clonotype was observed at least ten times. Its antigen is not identified. CDR3 size: 15 residues. Germline V CDR1 and CDR2: SGHRS, YFSETQ. With 0 bases removed from V and 4 bases from J, the gap between germline ends came to 8 bases. TCRdb re-analysed the 5' RACE reads in MiXCR, keeping a single row per CDR3 protein. The repertoire holds 90,000 to 150,000 distinct CDR3 sequences, roughly 7.2% seen once, with 2.5% to 3% in the top ten. The sequence came from a man younger than 30 who received the YFV17D yellow fever vaccine. This rearrangement joins TRBV5-1 to TRBJ2-6; perhaps TRBD2 as D (5 bases). The sample here was CD4+ T cells sorted from PBMCs, taken roughly 45 days after the first yellow fever vaccination. The CDR3 sequence is CASSLAPGGANVLTF. The DNA for the CDR3 is TGCGCCAGCAGCTTGGCCCCGGGGGGGGCCAACGTCCTGACTTTC. Combining the CDR3 with reference TRBV5-1 and TRBJ2-6 gives the whole variable domain KAGVTQTPRYLIKTRGQQVTLSCSPISGHRSVSWYQQTPGQGLQFLFEYFSETQRNKGNFPGRFSGRQFSNSRSEMNVSTLELGDSALYLCASSLAPGGANVLTFGAGSRLTVL.